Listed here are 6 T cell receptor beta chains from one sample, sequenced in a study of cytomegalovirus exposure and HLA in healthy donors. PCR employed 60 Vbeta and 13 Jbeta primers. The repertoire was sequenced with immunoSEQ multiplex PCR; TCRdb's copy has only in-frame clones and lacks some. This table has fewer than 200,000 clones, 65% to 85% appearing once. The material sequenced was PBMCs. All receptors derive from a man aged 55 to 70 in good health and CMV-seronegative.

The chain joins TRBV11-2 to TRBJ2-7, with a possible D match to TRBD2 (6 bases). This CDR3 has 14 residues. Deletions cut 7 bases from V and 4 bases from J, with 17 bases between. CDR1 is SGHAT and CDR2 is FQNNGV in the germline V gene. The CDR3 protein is CASTPRGLPYEQYF. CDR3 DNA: TGTGCCAGCACCCCTCGGGGACTCCCGTACGAGCAGTACTTC.

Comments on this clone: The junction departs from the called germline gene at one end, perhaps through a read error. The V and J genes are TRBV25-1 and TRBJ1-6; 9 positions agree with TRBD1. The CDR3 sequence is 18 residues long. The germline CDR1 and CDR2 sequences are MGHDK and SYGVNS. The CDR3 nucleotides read TGTGCCAGCAGTGAATACAGCGGGACAGGGATTCGAAATTCACCCCTCAACTTT. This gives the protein CASSEYSGTGIRNSPLNF.

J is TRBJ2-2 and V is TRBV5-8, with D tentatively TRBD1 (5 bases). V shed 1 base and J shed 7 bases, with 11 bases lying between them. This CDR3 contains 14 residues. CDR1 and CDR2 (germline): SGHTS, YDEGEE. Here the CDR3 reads CASSLRIGVGELFF. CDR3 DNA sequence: TGTGCCAGCAGCTTGCGCATAGGGGTCGGGGAGCTGTTTTTT.

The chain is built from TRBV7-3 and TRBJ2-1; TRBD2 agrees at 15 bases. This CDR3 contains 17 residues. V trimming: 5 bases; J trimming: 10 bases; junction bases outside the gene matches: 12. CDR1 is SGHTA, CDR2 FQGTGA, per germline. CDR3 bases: TGTGCCAGCAGCCCCTGGACTAGCGGGAGGGTTCATATGGAGCAGTTCTTC. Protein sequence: CASSPWTSGRVHMEQFF.

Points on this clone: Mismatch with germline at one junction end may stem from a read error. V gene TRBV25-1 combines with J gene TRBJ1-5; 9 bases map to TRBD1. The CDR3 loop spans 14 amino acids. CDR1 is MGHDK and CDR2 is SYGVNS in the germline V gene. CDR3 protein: CASSTGGADQPQNF. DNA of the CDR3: TGTGCCAGCAGTACAGGGGGCGCGGATCAGCCCCAGAATTTT.

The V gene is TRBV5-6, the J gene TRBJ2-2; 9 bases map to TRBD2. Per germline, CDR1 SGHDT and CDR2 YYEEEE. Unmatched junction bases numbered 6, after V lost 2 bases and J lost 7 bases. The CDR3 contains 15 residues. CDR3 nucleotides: TGTGCCAGCAGCTTAGGCGGGGGGGCCGGCGGGGAGCTGTTTTTT. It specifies CASSLGGGAGGELFF.